The 10 T cell receptor beta chains reported below all come from one sample, sequenced in a study of persistence of HIV-infected CD4 T cells. This was the immunoSEQ version 4 assay in survey mode. Profiling relied on immunoSEQ multiplex PCR, and the TCRdb table lists in-frame clones only, not all of them. The sample contains some 16,000 clones, roughly 61% of which appear only once. The stimulus was lysate of CMV-infected fibroblasts, approximately 9.6 ug/mL. CD4+ T cells upregulating both CD40 ligand and CD69 were sorted as responding cells. These receptors' antigens are unknown. This sample comprised CD4+ T cells sorted from PBMCs after 18-hour stimulation, obtained from a patient who received antiretroviral therapy. These receptors originate from an adult woman with HIV who was CMV-seropositive.

This clone turned up a few times. The chain recombines TRBV7-6 with TRBJ1-4; D is possibly TRBD1 (6 bases). Trimming left V 1 base short and J 5 bases short, with 14 bases between. The CDR3 extends over 16 amino acids. CDR1 is SGHVS and CDR2 is FNYEAQ in the germline V gene. CDR3 in DNA: TGTGCCAGCAGCTTAGTTGCGGGGGCCTCCAATGAAAAACTGTTTTTT. Translation: CASSLVAGASNEKLFF.

The J gene is TRBJ2-4, the V gene TRBV29-1; possible D gene TRBD1, 6 bases. Germline V lookup: CDR1 SQVTM, CDR2 ANQGSEA. Between the trimmed V and J ends, which lost 1 base and 6 bases, there was a span of 19 bases. The CDR3 is 16 amino acids. The CDR3 nucleotides read TGCAGCGTTGAAGGCCTACAGGGAATCTTAGGAAACATTCAGTACTTC. Its translation is CSVEGLQGILGNIQYF.

A word on this clone: At one boundary the junction diverges from the germline segment, which might be a read error. V usage is TRBV7-2 and J usage is TRBJ1-1, with 7 bases lining up with TRBD1. CDR3 size: 16 residues. CDR1 is SGHTA, CDR2 FQGNSA, per germline. The CDR3 sequence: CASTTESRGLKTEAFF. The CDR3 bases are TGTGCCAGCACGACGGAGAGCAGGGGGTTGAAGACTGAAGCTTTCTTT.

This chain links TRBV5-1 with TRBJ1-1, with a possible D match to TRBD1 (5 bases). Deletions cut 0 bases from V and 0 bases from J, with 18 bases between. The CDR3 sequence is 18 residues long. CDR1 and CDR2 from the germline V gene are SGHRS and YFSETQ. The CDR3, as DNA: TGCGCCAGCAGCTTGGGCCCAGGACGGGACCTCATGAACACTGAAGCTTTCTTT. Its protein product is CASSLGPGRDLMNTEAFF.

This chain links TRBV19 with TRBJ1-1; 7 bases match TRBD1. CDR3 size: 16 residues. The ends lost 5 bases at V and 0 bases at J; junction bases unmatched: 9. CDR1 is LNHDA, CDR2 SQIVND, per germline (reference sequence). The CDR3 reads CASSSFAGTVNTEAFF. The CDR3 DNA is TGTGCCAGTAGTTCTTTTGCCGGGACAGTGAACACTGAAGCTTTCTTT.

V usage is TRBV9 and J usage is TRBJ1-2, with TRBD1 as a possible D gene (5 bases). This CDR3 has 15 residues. The germline gives CDR1 SGDLS, CDR2 YYNGEE. Trimming took 4 bases from V and 4 from J, leaving 17 bases between them. CDR3: CASSMRQSSGYGYTF. DNA for the CDR3: TGTGCCAGCAGCATGAGACAGTCTTCTGGCTATGGCTACACCTTC.

There are a few counts of this clone. The CDR3 region has the DNA TGTGCCAGCAGCAAATCTTTCCGGACTAGCGGGGGCCCTTACAATGAGCAGTTCTTC. Translated, it gives CASSKSFRTSGGPYNEQFF. The chain recombines TRBV21-1 with TRBJ2-1; the table's D gene call, TRBD2, was not cross checked with the DNA. TRBV21-1 is an annotated pseudogene. The CDR3 runs 19 residues.

The chain uses TRBV5-1 and TRBJ1-1; no reliable D call. V gave up 3 bases and J gave up 5 bases, with 17 bases separating them. This CDR3 region has 15 residues. Germline V gives CDR1 SGHRS, CDR2 YFSETQ. The CDR3 protein is CASSWAAGRKTEAFF. CDR3 nucleotides: TGCGCCAGCAGCTGGGCCGCGGGGAGAAAAACTGAAGCTTTCTTT.

The rearrangement links TRBV3-1 (or the pseudogene TRBV3-2) to TRBJ1-1, with D possibly being TRBD1 (5 bases). The CDR3 is 15 residues long. Per the germline V gene, CDR1 is LGHDT and CDR2 is YNNKEL (reference sequence). Trimming removed 1 base at V and 2 bases at J, with 11 bases between. CDR3 DNA sequence: TGTGCCAGCAGCCAAGTCCCGCAGGGAAACACTGAAGCTTTCTTT. It encodes CASSQVPQGNTEAFF.

The chain carries TRBV5-1 and TRBJ1-2; TRBD1 might be the D (6 bases). V lost 4 bases and J 6 bases, leaving 16 bases between the germline ends. There are 14 residues in the CDR3. Germline loops: CDR1 SGHRS, CDR2 YFSETQ. CDR3 protein: CASSPGAGVDGYTF. DNA of the CDR3: TGCGCCAGCAGCCCTGGGGCAGGGGTAGATGGCTACACCTTC.